These 11 T cell receptor beta chains were all obtained from the same sample, sequenced in a study of cytotoxic CD8 clonotypes in ibrutinib-treated CLL. TCRdb's table, derived via immunoSEQ multiplex PCR, lists solely in-frame clones and lacks some. Of tens of thousands of clones listed, roughly 83% are singletons. The material sequenced was PBMCs, taken after 24 months of ibrutinib treatment. The receptors were gathered from a human donor with chronic lymphocytic leukemia.

This chain uses TRBV5-1 with TRBJ2-5; no clear D. Per the germline V gene, CDR1 is SGHRS and CDR2 is YFSETQ. The CDR3 extends over 15 amino acids. Trimming took off 0 bases at V and 1 base at J, with 10 bases between the two ends. The CDR3 reads CASSLADAFQETQYF. CDR3 DNA: TGCGCCAGCAGCTTGGCCGATGCGTTCCAAGAGACCCAGTACTTC.

The rearrangement links TRBV7-9 to TRBJ1-2; no clear D. Trimming removed 3 bases from V and 4 bases from J, with 9 bases in between. Germline CDR1 reads SEHNR; CDR2 reads FQNEAQ (reference sequence). The CDR3 has 13 amino acids. DNA of the CDR3: TGTGCCAGCAGCTTGTCCGACTTCTATGGCTACACCTTC. It is translated as CASSLSDFYGYTF.

This clone was detected once. This rearrangement joins TRBV5-1 to TRBJ1-1; D is ambiguous. Germline-derived CDR1 and CDR2 are SGHRS and YFSETQ. V was cut by 4 bases and J by 0 bases, with 7 bases left in between. The CDR3 covers 13 residues. CDR3 residues: CASSPRVNTEAFF. In nucleotides, the CDR3 is TGCGCCAGCAGCCCGCGGGTGAACACTGAAGCTTTCTTT.

This sequence joins TRBV28 and TRBJ2-1; TRBD1 might be the D (5 bases). This CDR3 contains 16 residues. CDR1 and CDR2 from the germline V gene are MDHEN and SYDVKM. With 7 bases removed from V and 4 bases from J, the gap between germline ends came to 20 bases. CDR3 sequence reads: CASTPFLTGLYNEQFF. CDR3 DNA sequence: TGTGCCAGCACCCCGTTCCTAACAGGTTTATACAATGAGCAGTTCTTC.

This chain uses TRBV7-9 with TRBJ2-5; 10 bases agree with TRBD2. This CDR3 contains 18 residues. The junction had 15 bases not matched to a gene; V was cut back by 5 bases and J by 3 bases. The germline gives CDR1 SEHNR, CDR2 FQNEAQ (reference sequence). The CDR3 loop reads CASSPPGPSGREEETQYF. CDR3 coding DNA: TGTGCCAGCAGCCCTCCCGGGCCCAGCGGGAGGGAAGAAGAGACCCAGTACTTC.

This chain's CDR3 is CASSPQGVENTGELFF. Here the CDR3 DNA reads TGTGCCAGCAGTCCGCAGGGGGTCGAGAACACCGGGGAGCTGTTTTTT. The gene calls are TRBV2 and TRBJ2-2; 7 bases are shared with TRBD1. In germline, CDR1 is SNHLY, CDR2 FYNNEI. V lost 5 bases and J lost 1; bases outside the gene matches: 7. The CDR3 consists of 16 residues. The whole variable domain, remainder taken from reference TRBV2 and TRBJ2-2, is EPEVTQTPSHQVTQMGQEVILRCVPISNHLYFYWYRQILGQKVEFLVSFYNNEISEKSEIFDDQFSVERPDGSNFTLKIRSTKLEDSAMYFCASSPQGVENTGELFFGEGSRLTVL.

The chain joins TRBV5-4 to TRBJ1-1; D not resolved. Germline CDR1 and CDR2: SGHNT and YYREEE (reference sequence). This CDR3 contains 11 residues. Trimming took off 4 bases at V and 8 bases at J, with 9 bases between the two ends. The CDR3, as DNA: TGTGCCAGCAGCCAAGGACGGGAAGCTTTCTTT. It yields the protein CASSQGREAFF.

The chain is built from TRBV29-1 and TRBJ2-2, with TRBD1 matching 10 bases. Germline V gene data show CDR1 as SQVTM and CDR2 as ANQGSEA. Trimming at V came to 7 bases and at J to 3 bases, leaving 5 bases not matched to a gene. This CDR3 comprises 14 residues. The CDR3 region is CSAPGQGYTGELFF. Written as DNA, the CDR3 is TGCAGCGCCCCGGGACAGGGGTACACCGGGGAGCTGTTTTTT.

This chain joins TRBV7-8 and TRBJ2-1; TRBD1 matches at 7 bases. V was clipped by 6 bases and J by 6 bases; unmatched bases: 5. The CDR3 runs to 13 residues. CDR1 and CDR2 from the germline V gene are SGHVS and FQNEAQ. The CDR3 loop reads CASRGTAGNEQFF. The DNA for the CDR3 is TGTGCCAGCAGAGGGACAGCCGGCAATGAGCAGTTCTTC. The whole variable domain, filled in from reference TRBV7-8 and TRBJ2-1, reads GAGVSQSPRYKVAKRGQDVALRCDPISGHVSLFWYQQALGQGPEFLTYFQNEAQLDKSGLPSDRFFAERPEGSVSTLKIQRTQQEDSAVYLCASRGTAGNEQFFGPGTRLTVL.

The CDR3 DNA is TGTGCCAGCAGCTTAGGGGCTAAGGATGAGCAGTTCTTC. Translated, it gives CASSLGAKDEQFF. The genes are TRBV7-8 and TRBJ2-1; D remains ambiguous. Germline-derived CDR1 and CDR2 are SGHVS and FQNEAQ. This CDR3 region has 13 residues. The V and J ends lost 1 base and 8 bases respectively, with 9 bases between them.

The gene calls are TRBV5-1 and TRBJ2-7; no clear D. CDR1 SGHRS and CDR2 YFSETQ come from the germline V gene. The CDR3 spans 13 residues. Deletions cut 4 bases from V and 6 bases from J, with 14 bases between. The CDR3 protein is CASSLKAPTEQYF. In DNA form, the CDR3 reads TGCGCCAGCAGCCTCAAAGCCCCCACCGAGCAGTACTTC.